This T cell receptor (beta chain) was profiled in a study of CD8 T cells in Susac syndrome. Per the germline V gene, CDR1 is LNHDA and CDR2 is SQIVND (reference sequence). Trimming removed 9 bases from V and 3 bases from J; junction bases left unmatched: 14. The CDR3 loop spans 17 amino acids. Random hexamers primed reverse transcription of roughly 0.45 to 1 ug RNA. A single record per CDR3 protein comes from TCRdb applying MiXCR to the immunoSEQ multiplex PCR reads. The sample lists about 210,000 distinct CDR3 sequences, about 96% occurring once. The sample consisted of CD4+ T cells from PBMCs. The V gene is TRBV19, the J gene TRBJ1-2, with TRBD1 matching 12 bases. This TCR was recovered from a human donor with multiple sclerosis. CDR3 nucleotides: TGTGCCAGCACTACGTCCGGGACAGGGGGCGGATACTATGGCTACACCTTC. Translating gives CASTTSGTGGGYYGYTF.